Included here is one TCR beta chain sequence, with context. Its antigen is not identified. The V and J ends lost 6 bases and 3 bases respectively, with 8 bases between them. Germline-derived CDR1 and CDR2 are SGHNT and YENEEA. This CDR3 spans 12 amino acids. This sample is part of a study of cytomegalovirus exposure and HLA in healthy donors. Study as a whole: As an earlier analysis found, roughly 180 million T cells yielded some 120 million unique TCR beta sequences. General study results and limits: Reportedly, cytomegalovirus status was diagnosed with high sensitivity and specificity. At a 0.05 false discovery rate, a later analysis found approximately 17,000 TCR beta sequences to be associated with HLA alleles. In an earlier analysis, most TCR beta V segments were productive about 87% or about 30% of the time.

PCR employed 60 Vbeta and 13 Jbeta primers. Data came from immunoSEQ multiplex PCR; TCRdb stores just in-frame clones and leaves some out. The table lists fewer than 75,000 clones, more than 60% of them singletons. V and J are TRBV11-3 and TRBJ1-1, with D unresolved. The source material was PBMCs. The receptor was isolated from a woman aged 25 to 45 in good health and CMV-seronegative. CDR3 sequence reads: CASSLDYTEAFF. The CDR3 coding sequence is TGTGCCAGCAGTCTCGACTACACTGAAGCTTTCTTT.